One sample yielded the 2 T cell receptor beta chains listed below, sequenced in a study of cytomegalovirus exposure and HLA in healthy donors. PCR primers comprised 60 Vbeta and 13 Jbeta primers. Assay used: immunoSEQ multiplex PCR; TCRdb lists only in-frame clones, some missing. Among around 150,000 clones listed, around 85% were seen once. Input material: PBMCs. These receptors came from a human donor in good health.

V usage is TRBV13 and J usage is TRBJ2-2, with TRBD2 as a possible D gene (6 bases). The V gene's germline CDR1 is PRHDT and CDR2 FYEKMQ (reference sequence). The CDR3 sequence is 13 residues long. V was shortened by 5 bases and J by 6 bases, with 10 bases between the two germline ends. The CDR3 DNA reads TGTGCCAGCAGCCCCGGAGGGGCCGGGGAGCTGTTTTTT. Protein sequence: CASSPGGAGELFF.

The chain couples TRBV5-6 to TRBJ1-2, with a possible D match to TRBD1 (5 bases). Trimming removed 2 bases at V and 2 bases at J, with 10 bases between. CDR1 is SGHDT and CDR2 is YYEEEE in the germline V gene. This CDR3 spans 14 amino acids. CDR3 sequence reads: CASSFSGGNYGYTF. The CDR3, as DNA: TGTGCCAGCAGCTTTTCTGGGGGGAACTATGGCTACACCTTC.